Shown below are 13 T cell receptor beta chains from a single sample sequenced in a study of CD8+CD57+ T cells in acquired aplastic anemia. Genomic DNA constituted the template upon which TCR beta VDJ and CDR3 profiling was performed. TCRdb reanalysed the reads using MiXCR and keeps one entry per CDR3 protein. The sample lists 170,000 or so distinct CDR3 sequences, roughly 65% occurring once. Patients included in sequencing had previously demonstrated CD8+CD57+ cell expansion by flow cytometry. What was sequenced was sorted CD4+, CD8+, or CD8+CD57+ T cells (not recorded which) from PBMCs. The receptors come from a human donor with aplastic anemia.

A single count supports this clonotype. The chain couples TRBV7-6 to TRBJ1-2; TRBD1 is a possible D gene (6 bases). The V end lost 2 bases, the J end lost 0 bases, and 10 bases lay between the germline ends. Germline CDR1 is SGHVS and CDR2 is FNYEAQ. The CDR3 contains 15 residues. Here the CDR3 reads CASSLTTGSNYGYTF. The CDR3, as DNA: TGTGCCAGCAGCTTAACAACAGGGTCTAACTATGGCTACACCTTC.

On this clonotype: It may be a read error: a sequence one base away is much more abundant. V is TRBV27 and J is TRBJ2-7, with TRBD1 matching 12 bases. V trimming: 5 bases; J trimming: 9 bases; junction bases outside the gene matches: 8. The germline gives CDR1 MNHEY, CDR2 SMNVEV (reference sequence). This CDR3 has 14 residues. For the CDR3, the DNA is TGTGCCAGCAGTACTGGGACAGGGGGCTTCGGGCAGTACTTC. As protein: CASSTGTGGFGQYF.

This sequence joins TRBV10-3 and TRBJ1-5, with TRBD1 matching over 10 bases. Germline V gives CDR1 ENHRY, CDR2 SYGVKD. Trimming removed 8 bases from V and 9 bases from J; junction bases left unmatched: 7. The length of the CDR3 is 13 residues. This chain's CDR3 is CAIGQGERVPQHF. The CDR3 DNA reads as TGTGCCATCGGACAGGGGGAGAGGGTGCCCCAGCATTTT.

This rearrangement joins TRBV29-1 to TRBJ2-7, with D hard to call. The CDR3 is 13 amino acids. CDR1 is SQVTM, CDR2 ANQGSEA, per germline. The germline V and J ends were trimmed by 4 bases and 2 bases, with 12 bases remaining between them. As DNA, the CDR3 is TGCAGCGTTGGGGAAGAAGGCGCCTACGAGCAGTACTTC. Translated, it gives CSVGEEGAYEQYF.

The chain employs TRBV15 and TRBJ2-3, with TRBD1 matching 8 bases. The germline CDR1 and CDR2 sequences are LNHNV and YYDKDF (reference sequence). Losses at the gene ends were 5 bases for V and 0 bases for J; bases not matched to a gene: 4. This CDR3 comprises 15 residues. CDR3 amino acids: CATSGGQESTDTQYF. DNA of the CDR3: TGTGCCACCAGCGGGGGACAGGAGAGCACAGATACGCAGTATTTT.

V usage is TRBV15 and J usage is TRBJ2-5; tentative D call: TRBD1 (6 bases). Germline assignment: CDR1 LNHNV and CDR2 YYDKDF (reference sequence). Trimming removed 0 bases at V and 0 bases at J, with 8 bases between. CDR3 length equals 15 residues. The CDR3 loop is CATSRDRGYQETQYF. For the CDR3, the DNA is TGTGCCACCAGCAGAGATAGGGGGTACCAAGAGACCCAGTACTTC.

This chain connects TRBV25-1 to TRBJ2-7; 7 bases line up with TRBD1. Germline trimming cut 4 bases from V and 3 bases from J; bases unmatched to any gene: 9. Looked up from germline, CDR1 is MGHDK and CDR2 is SYGVNS. The CDR3 is 15 residues long. This chain's CDR3 is CASSGLTGQGYEQYF. Here the CDR3 DNA reads TGTGCCAGCAGTGGTCTGACAGGGCAAGGCTACGAGCAGTACTTC.

DNA for the CDR3: TGTGCCAGCAGCCAAGATTCGGGTAACCTCTACGAGCAGTACTTC. Translation gives CASSQDSGNLYEQYF. The V and J genes are TRBV14 and TRBJ2-7, with D uncertain. V gave up 0 bases and J gave up 3 bases, with 12 bases separating them. Per germline, CDR1 SGHDN and CDR2 FVKESK. The CDR3 totals 15 residues.

The chain carries TRBV2 and TRBJ2-7; D might be TRBD1 or TRBD2, each matching 5 bases. Trimming left V 4 bases short and J 7 bases short, with 11 bases between. There are 12 residues in the CDR3. The germline V gene has CDR1 SNHLY and CDR2 FYNNEI. The CDR3 region is CASSGQTGEQYF. For the CDR3, the DNA is TGTGCCAGCAGTGGACAGACGGGAGAGCAGTACTTC. The whole variable domain, filled in from reference TRBV2 and TRBJ2-7, reads EPEVTQTPSHQVTQMGQEVILRCVPISNHLYFYWYRQILGQKVEFLVSFYNNEISEKSEIFDDQFSVERPDGSNFTLKIRSTKLEDSAMYFCASSGQTGEQYFGPGTRLTVT.

In this sample, this clonotype turned up many times. V and J are TRBV4-1 and TRBJ1-2; D call uncertain. CDR1 and CDR2 (germline): MGHRA, YSYEKL. This CDR3 spans 15 amino acids. V was clipped by 0 bases and J by 5 bases, with 13 bases between them. CDR3 in amino acids: CASSQEASPQYGYTF. In nucleotides, the CDR3 is TGCGCCAGCAGCCAAGAGGCCAGCCCACAGTATGGCTACACCTTC.

This clonotype was seen only a few times. The rearrangement links TRBV2 to TRBJ1-1; D not resolved. The CDR3 has 13 amino acids. Germline values: CDR1 SNHLY, CDR2 FYNNEI. Trimming left V 1 base short and J 4 bases short, with 7 bases between. In nucleotides, the CDR3 is TGTGCCAGCAGTGAAGGTCTTGGCACTGAAGCTTTCTTT. It specifies CASSEGLGTEAFF.

This clonotype was observed a few times. The V gene is TRBV15, the J gene TRBJ1-4; D might be TRBD1 (6 bases). The CDR3 has 15 amino acids. Germline V gives CDR1 LNHNV, CDR2 YYDKDF (reference sequence). Trimming cost V 0 bases and J 7 bases, with 12 bases left between them. CDR3 in DNA: TGTGCCACCAGCAGAGAGGGCAGGGGTTCTGAAAAACTGTTTTTT. Encoded protein: CATSREGRGSEKLFF.

This chain joins TRBV27 and TRBJ2-3; possible D gene TRBD1, 5 bases. The CDR3 runs 15 residues. Germline V gene sequence: CDR1 MNHEY, CDR2 SMNVEV (reference sequence). Deletions cut 4 bases from V and 2 bases from J, with 13 bases between. CDR3 sequence: CASSWTYRHTDTQYF. CDR3 nucleotide sequence: TGTGCCAGCAGTTGGACATATCGGCACACAGATACGCAGTATTTT.